The 10 T cell receptor beta chains in this list originate from one sample, sequenced in a study of technical replicates of blood from a few donors. The table came from immunoSEQ multiplex PCR; TCRdb's copy has only in-frame clones and leaves some out. The table lists about 100,000 clones, 90% to 95% of them singletons, with approximately 0.36% in the top ten. Sequenced material: T cells isolated from PBMCs. These receptor sequences come from a human donor in good health.

J is TRBJ2-7 and V is TRBV5-1; a possible D gene is TRBD1 (6 bases). There are 14 residues in the CDR3. CDR1 SGHRS and CDR2 YFSETQ come from the germline V gene. Trimming removed 4 bases at V and 2 bases at J, with 13 bases between. The CDR3 loop is CASSATTGTYEQYF. As DNA, the CDR3 is TGCGCCAGCAGCGCAACTACAGGGACCTACGAGCAGTACTTC.

V usage is TRBV4-3 and J usage is TRBJ2-1, with 9 bases fitting TRBD2. This CDR3 is 15 amino acids long. Germline loops: CDR1 LGHNA, CDR2 YSLEER. J was trimmed by 9 bases and V by 2 bases; bases with no gene match: 8. The CDR3, as DNA: TGCGCCAGCAGCCAACTTCTAGCGGGATCAGTTGAGCAGTTCTTC. It codes for CASSQLLAGSVEQFF.

The chain links TRBV27 to TRBJ2-1, with 8 bases that match TRBD2. The junction had 7 bases not matched to a gene; V was cut back by 5 bases and J by 7 bases. Germline-derived CDR1 and CDR2 are MNHEY and SMNVEV (reference sequence). The CDR3 sequence is 14 residues long. The CDR3 nucleotides read TGTGCCAGCAGTGGCTCGGGAGGGCGGAATGAGCAGTTCTTC. Translation: CASSGSGGRNEQFF.

The rearrangement uses TRBV5-8 and TRBJ2-2; 7 bases are a match to TRBD1. The CDR3 extends over 15 amino acids. From germline, CDR1 is SGHTS and CDR2 YDEGEE. J was trimmed by 3 bases and V by 4 bases; bases with no gene match: 6. CDR3: CASSALRGHTGELFF. The DNA of the CDR3 is TGTGCCAGCAGCGCCCTGAGGGGGCACACCGGGGAGCTGTTTTTT.

The gene calls are TRBV11-2 and TRBJ1-2, with a possible D match to TRBD1 (6 bases). CDR1 and CDR2 from the germline V gene are SGHAT and FQNNGV. V was shortened by 3 bases and J by 4 bases, with 12 bases between the two germline ends. CDR3 length: 14 amino acids. In DNA form, the CDR3 reads TGTGCCAGCAGCTTGGCAGGGGAGGGCTATGGCTACACCTTC. Protein: CASSLAGEGYGYTF.

V usage is TRBV7-2 and J usage is TRBJ2-2; TRBD1 matches at 8 bases. Germline values: CDR1 SGHTA, CDR2 FQGNSA. CDR3 length: 15 residues. Trimming cost V 6 bases and J 5 bases; bases outside gene matches: 8. DNA for the CDR3: TGTGCCAGCAGTCGCCGGACAGGGCAGACCGGGGAGCTGTTTTTT. This gives the protein CASSRRTGQTGELFF.

The rearrangement joins TRBV5-5 to TRBJ2-5; unclear D gene. With 3 bases removed from V and 5 bases from J, the gap between germline ends came to 11 bases. The germline gives CDR1 SGHKS, CDR2 YYEKEE (reference sequence). There are 13 residues in the CDR3. DNA of the CDR3: TGTGCCAGCAGCTCGAACTCGTGGGAGACCCAGTACTTC. Translation gives CASSSNSWETQYF.

This chain joins TRBV28 and TRBJ1-1; D possibly corresponds to TRBD1 (5 bases). V lost 2 bases and J lost 10, with 14 bases in between. The germline gives CDR1 MDHEN, CDR2 SYDVKM. The CDR3 consists of 13 residues. CDR3 amino acids: CASSLLRSGGAFF. DNA for the CDR3: TGTGCCAGCAGTTTACTTCGATCGGGGGGAGCTTTCTTT.

This chain joins TRBV10-3 and TRBJ2-7; 12 bases are a match to TRBD2. This CDR3 region has 14 residues. The germline V gene encodes CDR1 ENHRY and CDR2 SYGVKD. The trim removed 4 bases at V and 7 bases at J, leaving 5 bases unmatched. The DNA for the CDR3 is TGTGCCATCAGTGGGACTAGCGGGAAATGGGAGCAGTACTTC. As protein: CAISGTSGKWEQYF.

This clone was observed a single time. The gene calls are TRBV11-2 and TRBJ2-7; 8 nucleotides align to TRBD1. Germline V gene lookup returns CDR1 SGHAT and CDR2 FQNNGV. The CDR3 sequence is 13 residues long. Trimming cost V 5 bases and J 3 bases; bases outside gene matches: 3. In DNA, the CDR3 is TGTGCCAGCAGCGCAGGGACAGGCTACGAGCAGTACTTC. As protein: CASSAGTGYEQYF.